The 10 T cell receptor beta chains given below trace back to one sample, sequenced in a study of blood T cell repertoires in COVID-19. TCRdb keeps only in-frame clones here, not all; method: immunoSEQ multiplex PCR. Of approximately 69,000 clones detected, around three quarters appear once; the ten largest clones hold approximately 15%. Input material: peripheral blood. These receptors were taken from a man in his sixties with acute or convalescent COVID-19.

Only one count was recorded for this clone. The chain joins TRBV24-1 to TRBJ2-1; 9 bases are shared with TRBD2. Germline V lookup: CDR1 KGHDR, CDR2 SFDVKD. Trimming took 3 bases from V and 6 from J; bases not matched to a gene: 8. The CDR3 contains 16 residues. The CDR3 protein is CATSDATSGYFNEQFF. The CDR3 region has the DNA TGTGCCACCAGTGATGCGACTAGCGGATATTTCAATGAGCAGTTCTTC.

V and J are TRBV15 and TRBJ1-2; possibly TRBD1 for D (5 bases). Germline V CDR1 and CDR2: LNHNV, YYDKDF (reference sequence). Trimming stripped 2 bases from V and 4 bases from J, with 17 bases between. The CDR3 spans 16 residues. CDR3 loop: CATSRIGSPGLYGYTF. CDR3 nucleotide sequence: TGTGCCACCAGCAGAATCGGGTCGCCGGGACTCTATGGCTACACCTTC.

The chain employs TRBV7-9 and TRBJ1-2, with 9 bases aligning to TRBD1. The CDR3 runs 13 residues. Germline CDR1 is SEHNR and CDR2 is FQNEAQ (reference sequence). Losses at the gene ends were 6 bases for V and 8 bases for J; bases not matched to a gene: 7. The CDR3 is CASSIGQGYGYTF. For the CDR3, the DNA is TGTGCCAGCAGTATCGGACAGGGGTACGGCTACACCTTC.

V usage is TRBV11-3 and J usage is TRBJ1-1; TRBD1 is a possible D gene (6 bases). The germline V and J ends were trimmed by 5 bases and 1 base, with 8 bases remaining between them. This CDR3 comprises 13 residues. In germline, CDR1 is SGHNT, CDR2 YENEEA. CDR3 in DNA: TGTGCCAGCAGCCCGGGACAGAACACTGAAGCTTTCTTT. This translates into CASSPGQNTEAFF.

The chain carries TRBV5-6 and TRBJ2-5; 7 positions agree with TRBD2. V lost 1 base to trimming and J lost 6 bases; unmatched junction nucleotides: 9. Germline CDR1 is SGHDT and CDR2 is YYEEEE. The CDR3 is made up of 15 amino acids. The DNA for the CDR3 is TGTGCCAGCAGCTTGTGGGGGGGGTCCGATCAGACCCAGTACTTC. Its protein product is CASSLWGGSDQTQYF. The full variable domain, completed using reference TRBV5-6 and TRBJ2-5, is DAGVTQSPTHLIKTRGQQVTLRCSPKSGHDTVSWYQQALGQGPQFIFQYYEEEERQRGNFPDRFSGHQFPNYSSELNVNALLLGDSALYLCASSLWGGSDQTQYFGPGTRLLVL.

Relative to its sample, this clone is medium-sized (0.01 to 0.1%). The V call is TRBV27, the J call TRBJ1-6; 9 bases line up with TRBD1. Trimming cost V 7 bases and J 9 bases; bases outside gene matches: 10. CDR3 size: 15 residues. Germline CDR1 reads MNHEY; CDR2 reads SMNVEV (reference sequence). The CDR3 DNA follows: TGTGCCAGCAAATCCCCGGGACAGGGCTCTTCACCCCTCCACTTT. Protein sequence: CASKSPGQGSSPLHF.

This chain uses TRBV18 with TRBJ1-1; TRBD1 might be the D (5 bases). Germline CDR1 KGHSH, CDR2 LQKENI. The CDR3 has 15 residues. V was clipped by 3 bases and J by 5 bases, with 16 bases between them. The CDR3 reads CASSPGLSLGTEAFF. Written as DNA, the CDR3 is TGTGCCAGCTCACCGGGACTCTCCTTGGGAACTGAAGCTTTCTTT.

This clone showed up just a few times. J is TRBJ1-5 and V is TRBV7-9; 7 bases agree with TRBD1. The J segment lost 2 bases and the V segment lost 9 bases, leaving 10 bases of the junction unmatched. The CDR3 contains 15 residues. Germline V gene sequence: CDR1 SEHNR, CDR2 FQNEAQ (reference sequence). CDR3 loop: CASGPDRMGNQPQHF. CDR3 bases: TGTGCCAGTGGACCGGACAGGATGGGCAATCAGCCCCAGCATTTT. Using reference TRBV7-9 and TRBJ1-5 for the parts outside the CDR3, the full variable domain is DTGVSQNPRHKITKRGQNVTFRCDPISEHNRLYWYRQTLGQGPEFLTYFQNEAQLEKSRLLSDRFSAERPKGSFSTLEIQRTEQGDSAMYLCASGPDRMGNQPQHFGDGTRLSIL.

The chain employs TRBV9 and TRBJ2-1, with D possibly matching TRBD1 (7 bases). The CDR3 runs 13 residues. Germline CDR1 SGDLS, CDR2 YYNGEE. Trimming removed 4 bases at V and 7 bases at J, with 12 bases between. The CDR3 nucleotides read TGTGCCAGCAGCCCCAGGGGGAGGAATGAGCAGTTCTTC. Amino acid sequence: CASSPRGRNEQFF.

Written as DNA, the CDR3 is TGTGCCAGCAGCTTTAATCCTAGCGCTTCCGGGGAGCTGTTTTTT. Protein: CASSFNPSASGELFF. This sequence joins TRBV7-2 and TRBJ2-2, with a tentative D call TRBD2 (6 bases). Germline V CDR1 and CDR2: SGHTA, FQGNSA. With 3 bases removed from V and 6 bases from J, the gap between germline ends came to 14 bases. The CDR3 contains 15 residues. Drawing the rest from reference TRBV7-2 and TRBJ2-2, the complete variable domain is GAGVSQSPSNKVTEKGKDVELRCDPISGHTALYWYRQSLGQGLEFLIYFQGNSAPDKSGLPSDRFSAERTGGSVSTLTIQRTQQEDSAVYLCASSFNPSASGELFFGEGSRLTVL.